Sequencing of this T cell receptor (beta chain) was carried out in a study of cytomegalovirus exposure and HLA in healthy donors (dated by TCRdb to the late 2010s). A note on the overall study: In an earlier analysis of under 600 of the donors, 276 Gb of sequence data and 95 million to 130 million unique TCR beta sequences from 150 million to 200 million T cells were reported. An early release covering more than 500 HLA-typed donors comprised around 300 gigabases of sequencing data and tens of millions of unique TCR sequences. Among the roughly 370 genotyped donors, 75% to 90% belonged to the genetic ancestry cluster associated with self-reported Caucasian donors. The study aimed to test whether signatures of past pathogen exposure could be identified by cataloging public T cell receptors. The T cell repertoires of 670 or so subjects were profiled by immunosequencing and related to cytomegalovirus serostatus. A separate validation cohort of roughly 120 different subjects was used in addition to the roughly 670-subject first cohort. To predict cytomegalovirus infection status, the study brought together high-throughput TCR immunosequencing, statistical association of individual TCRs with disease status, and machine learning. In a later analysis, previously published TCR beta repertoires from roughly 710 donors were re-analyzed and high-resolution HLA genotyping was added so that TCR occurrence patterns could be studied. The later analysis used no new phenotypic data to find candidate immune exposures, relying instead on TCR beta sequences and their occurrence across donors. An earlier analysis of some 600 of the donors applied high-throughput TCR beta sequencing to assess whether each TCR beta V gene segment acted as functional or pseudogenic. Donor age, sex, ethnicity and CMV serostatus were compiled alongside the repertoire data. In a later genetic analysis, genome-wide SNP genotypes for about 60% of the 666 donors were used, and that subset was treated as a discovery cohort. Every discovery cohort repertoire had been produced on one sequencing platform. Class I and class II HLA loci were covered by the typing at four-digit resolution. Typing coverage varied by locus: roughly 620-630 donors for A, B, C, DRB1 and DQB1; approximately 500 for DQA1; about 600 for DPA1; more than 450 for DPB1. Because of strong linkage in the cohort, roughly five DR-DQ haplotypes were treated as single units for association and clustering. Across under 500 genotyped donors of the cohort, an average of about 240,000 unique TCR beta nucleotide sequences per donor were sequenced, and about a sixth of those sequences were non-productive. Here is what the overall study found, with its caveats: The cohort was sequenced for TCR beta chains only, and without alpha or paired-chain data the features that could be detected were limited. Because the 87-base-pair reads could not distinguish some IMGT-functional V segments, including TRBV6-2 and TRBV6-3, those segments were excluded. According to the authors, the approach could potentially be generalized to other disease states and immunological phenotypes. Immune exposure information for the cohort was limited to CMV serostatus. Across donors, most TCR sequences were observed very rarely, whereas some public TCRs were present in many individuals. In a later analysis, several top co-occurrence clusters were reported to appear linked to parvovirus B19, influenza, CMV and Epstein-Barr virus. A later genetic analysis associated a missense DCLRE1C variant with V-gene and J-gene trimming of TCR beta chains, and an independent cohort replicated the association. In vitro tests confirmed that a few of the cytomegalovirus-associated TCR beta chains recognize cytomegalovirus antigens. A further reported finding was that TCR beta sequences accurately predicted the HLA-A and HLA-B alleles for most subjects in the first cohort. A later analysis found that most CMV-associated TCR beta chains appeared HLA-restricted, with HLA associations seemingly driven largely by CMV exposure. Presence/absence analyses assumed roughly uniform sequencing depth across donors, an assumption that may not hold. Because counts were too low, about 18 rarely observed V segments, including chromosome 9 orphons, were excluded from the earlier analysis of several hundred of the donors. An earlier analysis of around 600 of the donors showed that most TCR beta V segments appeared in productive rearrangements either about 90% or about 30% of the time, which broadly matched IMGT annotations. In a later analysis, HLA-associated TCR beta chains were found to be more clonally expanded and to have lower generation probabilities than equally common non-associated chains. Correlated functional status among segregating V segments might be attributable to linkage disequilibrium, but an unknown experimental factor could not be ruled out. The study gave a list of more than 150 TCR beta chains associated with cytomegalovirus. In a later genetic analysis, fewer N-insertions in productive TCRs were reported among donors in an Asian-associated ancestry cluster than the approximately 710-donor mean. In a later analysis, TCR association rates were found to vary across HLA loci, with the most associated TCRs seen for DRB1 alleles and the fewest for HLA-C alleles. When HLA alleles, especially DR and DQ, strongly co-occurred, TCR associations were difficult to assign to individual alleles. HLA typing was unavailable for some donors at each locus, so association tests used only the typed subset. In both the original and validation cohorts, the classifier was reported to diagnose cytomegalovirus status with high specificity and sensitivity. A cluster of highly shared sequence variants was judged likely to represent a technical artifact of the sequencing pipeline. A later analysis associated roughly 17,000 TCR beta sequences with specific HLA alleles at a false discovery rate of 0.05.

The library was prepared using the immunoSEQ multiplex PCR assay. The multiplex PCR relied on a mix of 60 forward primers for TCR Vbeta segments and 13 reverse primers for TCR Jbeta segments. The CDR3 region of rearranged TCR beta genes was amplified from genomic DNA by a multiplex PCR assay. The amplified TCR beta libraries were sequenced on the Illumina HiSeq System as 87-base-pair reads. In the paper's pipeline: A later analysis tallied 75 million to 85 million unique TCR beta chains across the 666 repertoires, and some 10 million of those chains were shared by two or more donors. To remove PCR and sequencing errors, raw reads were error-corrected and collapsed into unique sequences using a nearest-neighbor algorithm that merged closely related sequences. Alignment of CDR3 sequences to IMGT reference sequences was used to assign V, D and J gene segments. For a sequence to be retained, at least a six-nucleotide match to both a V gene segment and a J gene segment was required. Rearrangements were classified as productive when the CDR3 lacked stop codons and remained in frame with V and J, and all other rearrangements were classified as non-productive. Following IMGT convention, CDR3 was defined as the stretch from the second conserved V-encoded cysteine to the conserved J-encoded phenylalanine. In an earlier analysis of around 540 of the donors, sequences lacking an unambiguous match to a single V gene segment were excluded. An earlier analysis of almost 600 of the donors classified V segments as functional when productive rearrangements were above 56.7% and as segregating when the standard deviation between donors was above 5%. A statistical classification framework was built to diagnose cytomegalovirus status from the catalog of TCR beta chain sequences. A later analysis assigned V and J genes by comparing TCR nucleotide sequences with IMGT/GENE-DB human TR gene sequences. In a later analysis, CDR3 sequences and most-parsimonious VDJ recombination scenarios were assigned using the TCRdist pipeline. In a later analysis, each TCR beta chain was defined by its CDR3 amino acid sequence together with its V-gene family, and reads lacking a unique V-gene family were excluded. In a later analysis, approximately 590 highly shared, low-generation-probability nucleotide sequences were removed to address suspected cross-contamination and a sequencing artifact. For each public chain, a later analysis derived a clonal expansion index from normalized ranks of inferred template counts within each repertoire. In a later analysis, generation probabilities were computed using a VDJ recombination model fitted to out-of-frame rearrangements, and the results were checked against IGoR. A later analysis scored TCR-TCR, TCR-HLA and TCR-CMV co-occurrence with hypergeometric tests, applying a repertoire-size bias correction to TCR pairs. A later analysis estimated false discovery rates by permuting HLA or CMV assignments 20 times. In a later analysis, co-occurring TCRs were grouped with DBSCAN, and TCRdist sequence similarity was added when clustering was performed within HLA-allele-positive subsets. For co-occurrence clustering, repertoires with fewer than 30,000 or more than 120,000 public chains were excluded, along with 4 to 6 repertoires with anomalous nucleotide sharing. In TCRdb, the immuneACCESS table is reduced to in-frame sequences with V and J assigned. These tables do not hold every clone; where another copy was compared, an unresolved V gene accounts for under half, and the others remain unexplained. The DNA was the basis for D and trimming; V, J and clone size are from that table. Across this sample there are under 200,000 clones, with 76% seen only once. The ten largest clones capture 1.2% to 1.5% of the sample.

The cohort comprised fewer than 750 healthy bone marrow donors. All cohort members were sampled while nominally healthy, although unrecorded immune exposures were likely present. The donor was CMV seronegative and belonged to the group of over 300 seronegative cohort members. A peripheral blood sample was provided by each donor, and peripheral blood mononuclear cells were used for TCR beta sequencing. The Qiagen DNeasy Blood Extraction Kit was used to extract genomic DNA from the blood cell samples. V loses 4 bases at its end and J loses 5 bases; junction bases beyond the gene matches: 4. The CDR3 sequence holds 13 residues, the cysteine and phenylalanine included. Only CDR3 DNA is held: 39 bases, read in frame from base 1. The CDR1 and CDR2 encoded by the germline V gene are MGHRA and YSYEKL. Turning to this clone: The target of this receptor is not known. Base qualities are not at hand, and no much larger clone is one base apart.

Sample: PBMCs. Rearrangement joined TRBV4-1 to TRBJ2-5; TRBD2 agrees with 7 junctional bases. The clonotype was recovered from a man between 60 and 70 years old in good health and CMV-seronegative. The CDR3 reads CASSRGGVETQYF. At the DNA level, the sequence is TGCGCCAGCAGCCGGGGGGGAGTCGAGACCCAGTACTTC.